This TCR beta chain was sequenced for a study of CD8 T cells in ankylosing spondylitis. Each CDR3 protein gets one entry after TCRdb re-called the 5' RACE reads with MiXCR. The sample lists 150,000 to 200,000 distinct CDR3 sequences; 15% to 20% were seen once. Germline lookup yields CDR1 ENHRY and CDR2 SYGVKD. This CDR3 has 11 amino acids. V was trimmed by 6 bases and J by 7 bases, leaving 9 bases between them. This receptor was taken from a male donor with ankylosing spondylitis or in good health (not recorded which). The source material was blood, either unsorted or a sorted T cell fraction (not recorded which). The chain joins TRBV10-3 to TRBJ1-2; D unresolved. This CDR3 is CAIRASGGYTF. CDR3 DNA sequence: TGTGCCATCAGGGCGAGCGGTGGCTACACCTTC.